A single sample gave rise to the 9 T cell receptor beta chains below, sequenced in a study of T cell responses to AZD1222 COVID-19 vaccine. Here immunoSEQ multiplex PCR was the method, and the copy in TCRdb shows in-frame clones only, minus some. The sample shows 200,000 to 250,000 clones, about 92% of them seen only once. This sample comprised peripheral blood, obtained on day 0 of MenACWY control vaccination. These receptor sequences come from an adult in good health.

In this sample, this clone turned up once. The chain has TRBV6-2 or TRBV6-3 and TRBJ2-5; 9 bases are shared with TRBD2. The CDR3 spans 15 residues. CDR1 MNHEY and CDR2 SVGEGT come from the germline V gene. Unmatched junction bases numbered 7, after V lost 4 bases and J lost 4 bases. The chain's CDR3 is CASSSAGGVRETQYF. The CDR3 coding sequence is TGTGCCAGCAGTTCAGCGGGGGGCGTGAGAGAGACCCAGTACTTC.

This chain joins TRBV6-5 and TRBJ1-1; 7 positions match TRBD1. CDR1 and CDR2 (germline): MNHEY, SVGAGI. Losses at the gene ends were 5 bases for V and 3 bases for J; bases not matched to a gene: 3. The CDR3 has 13 amino acids. CDR3 sequence reads: CASSRQGDTEAFF. The CDR3 region has the DNA TGTGCCAGCAGTCGACAGGGTGACACTGAAGCTTTCTTT.

The chain is built from TRBV30 and TRBJ1-2, with 7 bases aligning to TRBD1. With 2 bases clipped from V and 0 bases from J, the junction kept 9 bases outside the gene matches. The CDR3 runs 16 residues. Germline V CDR1 and CDR2: GTSNPN, SVGIG (reference sequence). CDR3 nucleotides: TGTGCCTGGAGTAGGATAGGGGACAGAGCTAACTATGGCTACACCTTC. Its translation: CAWSRIGDRANYGYTF.

V usage is TRBV18 and J usage is TRBJ1-4; D is undetermined. The CDR3 contains 14 residues. The V gene's germline CDR1 is KGHSH and CDR2 LQKENI. V lost 5 bases, J lost 0 bases, and 7 bases lay in between. The CDR3 spells CASSRYATNEKLFF. Written as DNA, the CDR3 is TGTGCCAGCTCAAGATACGCAACTAATGAAAAACTGTTTTTT. Filled out from reference TRBV18 and TRBJ1-4, the complete variable domain reads NAGVMQNPRHLVRRRGQEARLRCSPMKGHSHVYWYRQLPEEGLKFMVYLQKENIIDESGMPKERFSAEFPKEGPSILRIQQVVRGDSAAYFCASSRYATNEKLFFGSGTQLSVL.

V gene TRBV3-1 (or the pseudogene TRBV3-2) combines with J gene TRBJ1-6; D gene ambiguous. The V gene's germline CDR1 is LGHDT and CDR2 YNNKEL (reference sequence). The CDR3 contains 14 residues. V lost 4 bases, J lost 7 bases, and 11 bases lay in between. CDR3 amino acids: CASSPRTGNSPLHF. The CDR3 nucleotides are TGTGCCAGCAGCCCCCGGACGGGGAATTCACCCCTCCACTTT.

The chain is built from TRBV27 and TRBJ2-3, with D perhaps TRBD1 or TRBD2 (5 bases each). CDR1 is MNHEY and CDR2 is SMNVEV in the germline V gene (reference sequence). Trimming shortened V by 7 bases and J by 3 bases, and 17 bases separated the two germline ends. The CDR3 totals 15 residues. The CDR3 DNA follows: TGTGCCAGCAAAACGAGGGACGCAAGGACAGATACGCAGTATTTT. Its translation: CASKTRDARTDTQYF.

The rearrangement joins TRBV5-4 to TRBJ2-7; D might be TRBD2 (6 bases). This CDR3 region has 15 residues. CDR1 is SGHNT and CDR2 is YYREEE in the germline V gene (reference sequence). V lost 5 bases, J lost 2 bases, and 17 bases lay in between. CDR3 bases: TGTGCCAGCAGTTTTGGCGGGGCTTGGACCTACGAGCAGTACTTC. This codes for CASSFGGAWTYEQYF.

The chain recombines TRBV12-3 or TRBV12-4 with TRBJ2-7, with D tentatively TRBD1 (5 bases). CDR3 length: 12 amino acids. V was trimmed by 3 bases and J by 3 bases, leaving 6 bases between them. Written as DNA, the CDR3 is TGTGCCAGCAGTTTCGACAGCTACGAGCAGTACTTC. Protein product: CASSFDSYEQYF.

This clone was observed a handful of times. This rearrangement joins TRBV4-1 to TRBJ1-1; 7 bases are a match to TRBD1. After removal of 4 bases from V and 2 bases from J, the junction contained 4 bases not matched to a gene. The CDR3 is made up of 14 amino acids. Germline V CDR1 and CDR2: MGHRA, YSYEKL. The CDR3 sequence is CASSLGTVNTEAFF. Written as DNA, the CDR3 is TGCGCCAGCAGCCTTGGGACAGTTAACACTGAAGCTTTCTTT.